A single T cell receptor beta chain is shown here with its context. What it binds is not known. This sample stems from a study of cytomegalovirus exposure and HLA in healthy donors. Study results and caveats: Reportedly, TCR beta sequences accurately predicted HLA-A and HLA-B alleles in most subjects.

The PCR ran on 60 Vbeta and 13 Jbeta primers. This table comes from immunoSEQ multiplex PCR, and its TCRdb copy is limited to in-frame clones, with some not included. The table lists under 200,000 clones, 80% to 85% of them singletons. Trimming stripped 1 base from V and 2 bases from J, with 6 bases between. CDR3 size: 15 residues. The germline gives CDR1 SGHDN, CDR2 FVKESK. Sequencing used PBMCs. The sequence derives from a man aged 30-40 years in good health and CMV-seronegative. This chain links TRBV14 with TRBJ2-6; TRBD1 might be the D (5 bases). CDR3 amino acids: CASSQGGAGANVLTF. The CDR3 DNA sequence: TGTGCCAGCAGCCAAGGGGGCGCTGGGGCCAACGTCCTGACTTTC.